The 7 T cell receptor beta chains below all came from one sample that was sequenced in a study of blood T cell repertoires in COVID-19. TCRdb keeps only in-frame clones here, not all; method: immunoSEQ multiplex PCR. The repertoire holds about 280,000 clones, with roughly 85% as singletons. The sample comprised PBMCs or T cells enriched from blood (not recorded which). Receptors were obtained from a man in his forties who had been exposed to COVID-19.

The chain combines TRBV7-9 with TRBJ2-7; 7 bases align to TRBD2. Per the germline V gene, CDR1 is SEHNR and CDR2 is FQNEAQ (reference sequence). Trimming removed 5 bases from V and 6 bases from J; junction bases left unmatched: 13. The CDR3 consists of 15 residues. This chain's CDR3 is CASSPATGTTGEQYF. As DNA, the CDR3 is TGTGCCAGCAGCCCCGCAACCGGGACTACGGGCGAGCAGTACTTC.

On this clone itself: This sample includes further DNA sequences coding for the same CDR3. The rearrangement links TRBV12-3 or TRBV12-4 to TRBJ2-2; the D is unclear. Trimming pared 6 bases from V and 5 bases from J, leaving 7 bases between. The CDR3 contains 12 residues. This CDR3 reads CASSLLTGELFF. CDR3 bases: TGTGCCAGCAGCCTTCTAACCGGGGAGCTGTTTTTT.

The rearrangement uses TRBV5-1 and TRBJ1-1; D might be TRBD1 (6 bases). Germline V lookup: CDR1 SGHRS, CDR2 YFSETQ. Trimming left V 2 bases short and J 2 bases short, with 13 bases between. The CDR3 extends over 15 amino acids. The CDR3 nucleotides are TGCGCCAGCAGCTTAGAGGGGGATTTTAACACTGAAGCTTTCTTT. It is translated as CASSLEGDFNTEAFF. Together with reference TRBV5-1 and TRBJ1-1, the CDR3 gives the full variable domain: KAGVTQTPRYLIKTRGQQVTLSCSPISGHRSVSWYQQTPGQGLQFLFEYFSETQRNKGNFPGRFSGRQFSNSRSEMNVSTLELGDSALYLCASSLEGDFNTEAFFGQGTRLTVV.

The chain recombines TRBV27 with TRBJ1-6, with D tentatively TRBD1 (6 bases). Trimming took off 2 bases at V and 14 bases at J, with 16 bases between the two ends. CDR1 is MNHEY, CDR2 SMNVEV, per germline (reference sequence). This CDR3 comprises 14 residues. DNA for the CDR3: TGTGCCAGCAGTTTAGGGGGACACCGATACTCCCTCCACTTT. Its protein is CASSLGGHRYSLHF.

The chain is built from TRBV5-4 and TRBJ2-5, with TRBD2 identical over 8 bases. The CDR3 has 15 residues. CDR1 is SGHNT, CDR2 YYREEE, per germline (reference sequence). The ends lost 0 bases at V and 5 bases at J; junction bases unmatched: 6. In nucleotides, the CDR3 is TGTGCCAGCAGCTTGGGCGGGACTAGATTGGAGACCCAGTACTTC. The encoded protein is CASSLGGTRLETQYF. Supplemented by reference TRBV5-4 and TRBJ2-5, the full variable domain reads ETGVTQSPTHLIKTRGQQVTLRCSSQSGHNTVSWYQQALGQGPQFIFQYYREEENGRGNFPPRFSGLQFPNYSSELNVNALELDDSALYLCASSLGGTRLETQYFGPGTRLLVL.

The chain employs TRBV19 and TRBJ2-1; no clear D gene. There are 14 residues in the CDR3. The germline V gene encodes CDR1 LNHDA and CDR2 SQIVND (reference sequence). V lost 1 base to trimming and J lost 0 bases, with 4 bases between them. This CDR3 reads CASSIVGSYNEQFF. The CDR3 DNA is TGTGCCAGTAGTATAGTCGGCTCCTACAATGAGCAGTTCTTC. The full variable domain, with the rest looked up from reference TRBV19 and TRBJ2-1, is DGGITQSPKYLFRKEGQNVTLSCEQNLNHDAMYWYRQDPGQGLRLIYYSQIVNDFQKGDIAEGYSVSREKKESFPLTVTSAQKNPTAFYLCASSIVGSYNEQFFGPGTRLTVL.

The CDR3 region has the DNA TGTGCCAGCAGCTTACACTTATCAGGGGGCACGGGCGGCGTGAACACTGAAGCTTTCTTT. The encoded protein is CASSLHLSGGTGGVNTEAFF. V usage is TRBV7-8 and J usage is TRBJ1-1; 8 bases fit TRBD1. J was trimmed by 0 bases and V by 2 bases; bases with no gene match: 17. This CDR3 is 20 amino acids long. The V gene's germline CDR1 is SGHVS and CDR2 FQNEAQ.